This TCR beta chain was identified during a study of T cell responses to AZD1222 COVID-19 vaccine. Study results and limitations: Following two doses of AZD1222, Spike-specific TCR breadth and depth rose. Spike regions recognized by vaccine-associated CD4 TCRs spanned the protein, led by 160-218 and 743-854. In all cases, repertoires were sampled only after the peak T cell response.

Germline loops: CDR1 MNHEY, CDR2 SVGAGI. V lost 6 bases to trimming and J lost 5 bases; unmatched junction nucleotides: 9. This CDR3 is built from 14 residues. Repertoires were generated with immunoSEQ multiplex PCR, while TCRdb's copy carries only in-frame clones and drops some. Seen here are about 140,000 clones, about 89% observed once, and the top ten hold roughly 7.5%. Comments on this clone: What it recognizes is unknown.

This material consisted of peripheral blood, taken 28 days after the second dose of the MenACWY control vaccine. The source is an adult who received the MenACWY meningococcal vaccine as a control. The chain joins TRBV6-5 to TRBJ2-7; 8 bases are shared with TRBD2. CDR3 loop: CASRDRGGLNEQYF. The CDR3, as DNA: TGTGCCAGCAGGGACCGGGGGGGACTAAACGAGCAGTACTTC.